This T cell receptor beta chain was sequenced during a study of shared clonotypes between healthy human individuals. Generated by immunoSEQ multiplex PCR, the TCRdb table keeps only in-frame clones and is missing some. Here the sample spans some 510,000 clones, 70% to 80% being singletons. V gave up 6 bases and J gave up 2 bases, with 13 bases separating them. This CDR3 comprises 14 residues. Germline V gives CDR1 SNHLY, CDR2 FYNNEI. Sequencing was carried out using PBMCs. The clonotype comes from a woman between 40 and 50 years old in good health. Some clones in this sample may be carry-over from other donors' samples. The chain combines TRBV2 with TRBJ1-2, with D perhaps matching TRBD1 (6 bases). The CDR3 DNA reads as TGTGCCAGCAGGGGGGACACCTTCAACTATGGCTACACCTTC. Amino acids: CASRGDTFNYGYTF.